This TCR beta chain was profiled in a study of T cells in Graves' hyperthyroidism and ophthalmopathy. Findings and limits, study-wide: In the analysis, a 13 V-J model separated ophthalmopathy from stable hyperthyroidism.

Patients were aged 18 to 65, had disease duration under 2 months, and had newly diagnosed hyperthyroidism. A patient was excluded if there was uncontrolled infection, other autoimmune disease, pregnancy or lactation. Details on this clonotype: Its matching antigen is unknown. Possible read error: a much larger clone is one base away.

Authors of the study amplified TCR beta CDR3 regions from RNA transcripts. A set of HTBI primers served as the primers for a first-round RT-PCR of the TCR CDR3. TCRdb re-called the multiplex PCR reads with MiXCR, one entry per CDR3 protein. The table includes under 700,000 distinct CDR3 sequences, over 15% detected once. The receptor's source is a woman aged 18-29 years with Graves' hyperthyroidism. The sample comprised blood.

The CDR3 DNA is TGTGTCAGCAGTTTAACTCCGGGACAGGCGGTCGACCACAATGAGCAGTTCTTC. Translated: CVSSLTPGQAVDHNEQFF. The chain couples TRBV28 to TRBJ2-1; 8 nucleotides agree with TRBD1. Germline V lookup: CDR1 MDHEN, CDR2 SYDVKM. This CDR3 has 18 residues. Full variable domain (rest looked up from reference TRBV28 and TRBJ2-1): DVKVTQSSRYLVKRTGEKVFLECVQDMDHENMFWYRQDPGLGLRLIYFSYDVKMKEKGDIPEGYSVSREKKERFSLILESASTNQTSMYLCVSSLTPGQAVDHNEQFFGPGTRLTVL.